Below, 30 T cell receptor beta chains from the same sample are listed, as sequenced in a study of CD8+ T cells in alopecia areata. Treatment noted: oral pan-JAK inhibitor, 5-10 mg twice daily. The authors extracted RNA and reverse transcribed it into cDNA as the sequencing template. Produced via immunoSEQ multiplex PCR; TCRdb's table is partial and in-frame only. The sample shows about 210,000 clones, under 70% of them seen only once. The source was CD4+ T cells sorted from blood, collected at week 4, from a patient treated with tofacitinib. Source of these receptors: a human donor with alopecia areata.

This clone was observed a single time. V gene TRBV5-1 combines with J gene TRBJ2-7; a possible D gene is TRBD1 (6 bases). CDR1 and CDR2 from the germline V gene are SGHRS and YFSETQ. The germline V and J ends were trimmed by 0 bases and 6 bases, with 10 bases remaining between them. The CDR3 is made up of 13 amino acids. The CDR3 sequence is CASSLEQGGEQYF. Here the CDR3 DNA reads TGCGCCAGCAGCTTGGAACAGGGCGGCGAGCAGTACTTC. Full variable domain (remainder filled in from reference TRBV5-1 and TRBJ2-7): KAGVTQTPRYLIKTRGQQVTLSCSPISGHRSVSWYQQTPGQGLQFLFEYFSETQRNKGNFPGRFSGRQFSNSRSEMNVSTLELGDSALYLCASSLEQGGEQYFGPGTRLTVT.

The chain links TRBV5-1 to TRBJ1-1, with D possibly TRBD1 on 5 matching bases. From germline, CDR1 is SGHRS and CDR2 YFSETQ. This CDR3 spans 15 amino acids. Trimming stripped 4 bases from V and 4 bases from J, with 17 bases between. In DNA form, the CDR3 reads TGCGCCAGCAGCACCGCAACAGGTAGGGGCACTGAAGCTTTCTTT. As protein: CASSTATGRGTEAFF.

The chain joins TRBV4-2 to TRBJ1-4; perhaps TRBD1 as D (6 bases). The V and J ends lost 1 base and 7 bases respectively, with 16 bases between them. Germline V lookup: CDR1 LGHNA, CDR2 YNFKEQ. This CDR3 is built from 16 residues. CDR3 coding DNA: TGTGCCAGCAGCCAAGTTATTGGGGGCGCGAGTGAAAAACTGTTTTTT. Translating gives CASSQVIGGASEKLFF.

Notes on this clone: Other DNA sequences in the same sample also yield this CDR3. The chain carries TRBV5-6 and TRBJ2-7; D remains ambiguous. Between the trimmed V and J ends, which lost 0 bases and 2 bases, there was a span of 6 bases. Germline loops: CDR1 SGHDT, CDR2 YYEEEE. The CDR3 sequence is 13 residues long. CDR3 sequence reads: CASSLDVTYEQYF. The CDR3 DNA reads as TGTGCCAGCAGCTTGGACGTCACCTACGAGCAGTACTTC.

The genes are TRBV9 and TRBJ1-1; 7 bases are shared with TRBD1. J was trimmed by 10 bases and V by 0 bases; bases with no gene match: 12. The germline CDR1 and CDR2 sequences are SGDLS and YYNGEE. The length of the CDR3 is 15 residues. The CDR3 sequence: CASSVGETGPLGAFF. Here the CDR3 DNA reads TGTGCCAGCAGCGTAGGTGAGACAGGGCCCCTTGGAGCTTTCTTT.

In its sample, this clone was seen a few times. The V gene is TRBV30, the J gene TRBJ2-5; 9 bases map to TRBD2. With V trimmed by 0 bases and J by 5 bases, 10 bases remained unmatched. Per the germline V gene, CDR1 is GTSNPN and CDR2 is SVGIG (reference sequence). The CDR3 totals 16 residues. The CDR3 reads CAWSVWSSGGGETQYF. The CDR3 nucleotides are TGTGCCTGGAGTGTATGGAGTAGCGGGGGAGGGGAGACCCAGTACTTC.

This clone has a handful of counts. The gene calls are TRBV5-1 and TRBJ2-5; the D is unclear. The V end lost 4 bases, the J end lost 4 bases, and 14 bases lay between the germline ends. Germline CDR1 is SGHRS and CDR2 is YFSETQ. This CDR3 has 14 amino acids. In DNA form, the CDR3 reads TGCGCCAGCAGCCTCAACACCTACCGAGAGACCCAGTACTTC. Protein product: CASSLNTYRETQYF.

CDR3 region: CASSQNPGGPDTQYF. CDR3 DNA sequence: TGTGCCAGCAGCCAAAATCCGGGGGGGCCAGATACGCAGTATTTT. The chain carries TRBV7-2 and TRBJ2-3, with TRBD2 matching 8 bases. Trimming removed 5 bases from V and 4 bases from J; junction bases left unmatched: 8. The V gene's germline CDR1 is SGHTA and CDR2 FQGNSA. The CDR3 spans 15 residues.

The gene calls are TRBV29-1 and TRBJ2-5; perhaps TRBD1 as D (6 bases). Germline V gives CDR1 SQVTM, CDR2 ANQGSEA. The CDR3 totals 13 residues. V was trimmed by 2 bases and J by 4 bases, leaving 11 bases between them. DNA of the CDR3: TGCAGCGTTGAATTGGGACAAGGAGAGACCCAGTACTTC. Its translation is CSVELGQGETQYF.

The chain recombines TRBV29-1 with TRBJ2-7; perhaps TRBD2 as D (5 bases). Germline assignment: CDR1 SQVTM and CDR2 ANQGSEA. Trimming left V 5 bases short and J 4 bases short, with 12 bases between. CDR3 length: 12 residues. The CDR3 is CSVRGTQYEQYF. In DNA, the CDR3 is TGCAGCGTTCGGGGTACCCAATACGAGCAGTACTTC.

This clone was picked up a small number of times. The chain links TRBV9 to TRBJ2-5, with 9 nucleotides matching TRBD1. This CDR3 contains 14 residues. From germline, CDR1 is SGDLS and CDR2 YYNGEE. V lost 0 bases and J lost 4; bases outside the gene matches: 1. Here the CDR3 reads CASSVGQGGETQYF. CDR3 nucleotides: TGTGCCAGCAGCGTAGGACAGGGGGGAGAGACCCAGTACTTC.

Only a few counts were recorded for this clone. The CDR3 sequence is CASSAAGDSPLHF. CDR3 nucleotides: TGTGCCAGTAGTGCGGCGGGTGACTCACCCCTCCACTTT. The V and J genes are TRBV19 and TRBJ1-6; D remains unclear. The CDR3 length is 13 residues. V lost 5 bases and J lost 10, with 12 bases in between. Looked up from germline, CDR1 is LNHDA and CDR2 is SQIVND (reference sequence). Filled out from reference TRBV19 and TRBJ1-6, the complete variable domain reads DGGITQSPKYLFRKEGQNVTLSCEQNLNHDAMYWYRQDPGQGLRLIYYSQIVNDFQKGDIAEGYSVSREKKESFPLTVTSAQKNPTAFYLCASSAAGDSPLHFGNGTRLTVT.

The chain joins TRBV28 to TRBJ1-2; D call uncertain. CDR3 size: 13 residues. Trimming removed 3 bases at V and 8 bases at J, with 13 bases between. CDR1 MDHEN and CDR2 SYDVKM come from the germline V gene. CDR3 in DNA: TGTGCCAGCAGTTTGGGTGTTAAGGTGGGCTACACCTTC. It is translated as CASSLGVKVGYTF.

The V and J genes are TRBV5-1 and TRBJ2-6, with no clear D. Trimming pared 6 bases from V and 0 bases from J, leaving 16 bases between. Germline V gives CDR1 SGHRS, CDR2 YFSETQ. CDR3 length: 17 residues. CDR3 loop: CASTRAPATSGANVLTF. The CDR3, as DNA: TGCGCCAGCACCCGGGCTCCGGCCACCTCTGGGGCCAACGTCCTGACTTTC.

This clone was detected once. CDR3 amino acids: CASSGGYEQYF. The CDR3 bases are TGTGCCAGCAGTGGCGGGTACGAGCAGTACTTC. The chain is built from TRBV6-6 and TRBJ2-7, with D tentatively TRBD2 (5 bases). Germline CDR1 is MNHNY and CDR2 is SVGAGI (reference sequence). V was shortened by 5 bases and J by 4 bases, with 6 bases between the two germline ends. This CDR3 spans 11 amino acids.

This clone was observed a single time. The chain links TRBV30 to TRBJ1-1; no definite D call. CDR1 is GTSNPN, CDR2 SVGIG, per germline (reference sequence). The ends were cut back, 4 bases at V and 3 bases at J, with 12 bases in the middle. This CDR3 comprises 13 residues. The CDR3 loop reads CAWTPPRDTEAFF. CDR3 sequence (DNA): TGTGCCTGGACCCCGCCGAGGGACACTGAAGCTTTCTTT.

The gene calls are TRBV25-1 and TRBJ2-5; 10 nucleotides agree with TRBD1. The germline V gene has CDR1 MGHDK and CDR2 SYGVNS. This CDR3 has 16 amino acids. V lost 5 bases and J lost 1; bases outside the gene matches: 7. In nucleotides, the CDR3 is TGTGCCAGCAGTCCGTGGACAGGGGGGGCCCAAGAGACCCAGTACTTC. Protein product: CASSPWTGGAQETQYF. The full variable domain, with the rest looked up from reference TRBV25-1 and TRBJ2-5, is EADIYQTPRYLVIGTGKKITLECSQTMGHDKMYWYQQDPGMELHLIHYSYGVNSTEKGDLSSESTVSRIRTEHFPLTLESARPSHTSQYLCASSPWTGGAQETQYFGPGTRLLVL.

This chain uses TRBV5-1 with TRBJ1-2; the D is unclear. Germline CDR1 is SGHRS and CDR2 is YFSETQ. CDR3 size: 12 residues. Trimming removed 0 bases from V and 5 bases from J, with 5 bases in between. Here the CDR3 reads CASSLDEYGYTF. The CDR3 DNA is TGCGCCAGCAGCTTGGACGAGTATGGCTACACCTTC.

The chain links TRBV5-4 to TRBJ2-4; D unresolved. CDR3 size: 12 residues. Germline loops: CDR1 SGHNT, CDR2 YYREEE (reference sequence). V shed 0 bases and J shed 5 bases, with 3 bases lying between them. The CDR3 loop reads CASSLEENIQYF. Here the CDR3 DNA reads TGTGCCAGCAGCTTGGAGGAAAACATTCAGTACTTC.

This chain connects TRBV4-1 to TRBJ1-2; TRBD1 matches 10 bases. After removal of 7 bases from V and 8 bases from J, the junction contained 13 bases not matched to a gene. Germline CDR1 and CDR2: MGHRA and YSYEKL. This CDR3 has 15 residues. The CDR3: CASTITQTGGEGYTF. The CDR3 DNA reads as TGCGCCAGCACCATCACTCAGACAGGGGGCGAAGGCTACACCTTC.

This chain uses TRBV5-1 with TRBJ2-7; 9 bases fit TRBD1. V gave up 4 bases and J gave up 4 bases; unmatched junction bases: 9. The CDR3 is made up of 15 amino acids. In germline, CDR1 is SGHRS, CDR2 YFSETQ. The CDR3 nucleotides are TGCGCCAGCAGCGACCAGGGACAGGGAGCTTACGAGCAGTACTTC. Its protein product is CASSDQGQGAYEQYF.

The chain couples TRBV5-4 to TRBJ2-5; D is possibly TRBD1 (5 bases). Germline loops: CDR1 SGHNT, CDR2 YYREEE (reference sequence). The CDR3 spans 14 residues. Trimming shortened V by 4 bases and J by 0 bases, and 10 bases separated the two germline ends. CDR3 loop: CASSTGRDQETQYF. The CDR3 DNA is TGTGCCAGCAGCACAGGACGGGACCAAGAGACCCAGTACTTC.

This clone showed up just once. The chain couples TRBV5-1 to TRBJ2-3; the D gene is possibly TRBD2 (6 bases). The CDR3 length is 16 residues. Germline CDR1 and CDR2: SGHRS and YFSETQ. Trimming took off 0 bases at V and 1 base at J, with 12 bases between the two ends. The CDR3 region is CASSLGSGRRTDTQYF. DNA of the CDR3: TGCGCCAGCAGCTTGGGTAGCGGAAGGCGCACAGATACGCAGTATTTT.

This clone has only one observation. The chain uses TRBV5-1 and TRBJ1-2, with no clear D. The V gene's germline CDR1 is SGHRS and CDR2 YFSETQ. V shed 2 bases and J shed 6 bases, with 11 bases lying between them. The CDR3 is 13 residues long. Here the CDR3 reads CASSFEPRDGYTF. CDR3 nucleotide sequence: TGCGCCAGCAGCTTTGAACCTAGGGATGGCTACACCTTC. The full variable domain, with the rest looked up from reference TRBV5-1 and TRBJ1-2, is KAGVTQTPRYLIKTRGQQVTLSCSPISGHRSVSWYQQTPGQGLQFLFEYFSETQRNKGNFPGRFSGRQFSNSRSEMNVSTLELGDSALYLCASSFEPRDGYTFGSGTRLTVV.

This clone has a handful of counts. The V and J genes are TRBV4-3 and TRBJ2-1; D is possibly TRBD2 (6 bases). The V gene lost 3 bases and the J gene lost 3 bases, with 12 bases spanning the gap. Germline values: CDR1 LGHNA, CDR2 YSLEER. CDR3 length: 15 residues. The CDR3 DNA is TGCGCCAGCAGCCAGGGTGGCGGGGTCTACAATGAGCAGTTCTTC. This encodes CASSQGGGVYNEQFF.

The chain uses TRBV7-9 and TRBJ2-4, with 14 bases that match TRBD2. V was pared by 11 bases and J by 0 bases, with 9 bases of the junction left unmatched. Per germline, CDR1 SEHNR and CDR2 FQNEAQ (reference sequence). The CDR3 loop spans 17 amino acids. CDR3 loop: CAGSQGTSGGAKNIQYF. The CDR3, as DNA: TGTGCCGGCTCTCAAGGGACTAGCGGGGGAGCCAAAAACATTCAGTACTTC.

This chain connects TRBV5-1 to TRBJ1-5, with 7 bases matching TRBD1. With 4 bases clipped from V and 5 bases from J, the junction kept 9 bases outside the gene matches. Germline CDR1 is SGHRS and CDR2 is YFSETQ. There are 15 residues in the CDR3. This chain's CDR3 is CASSKDRESDQPQHF. The CDR3 region has the DNA TGCGCCAGCAGCAAAGACAGGGAAAGTGATCAGCCCCAGCATTTT.

This clone turned up a few times. The rearrangement joins TRBV6-5 to TRBJ2-5, with 11 bases lining up with TRBD1. V was pared by 8 bases and J by 4 bases, with 3 bases of the junction left unmatched. Germline V gene sequence: CDR1 MNHEY, CDR2 SVGAGI. CDR3 length: 13 residues. The CDR3 region has the DNA TGTGCCAGCGGACAGGGGGCCATAGAGACCCAGTACTTC. Translating it yields CASGQGAIETQYF.

The rearrangement links TRBV29-1 to TRBJ2-3; D gene uncertain. The CDR3 loop spans 12 amino acids. The V gene lost 4 bases and the J gene lost 4 bases, with 9 bases spanning the gap. Per the germline V gene, CDR1 is SQVTM and CDR2 is ANQGSEA. CDR3 loop: CSVGESADTQYF. In DNA, the CDR3 is TGCAGCGTTGGGGAATCGGCAGATACGCAGTATTTT.

The rearrangement joins TRBV7-6 to TRBJ2-5; D is possibly TRBD2 (6 bases). Germline V lookup: CDR1 SGHVS, CDR2 FNYEAQ. V dropped 5 bases and J dropped 3 bases, with 10 bases sitting between them. The CDR3 has 13 amino acids. CDR3 in DNA: TGTGCCAGCAGCCCCTGGGGGGAAGAGACCCAGTACTTC. Protein product: CASSPWGEETQYF.